This TCR beta chain was observed in a study of early stage breast cancer tumors (TCRdb year 2017). In terms of the full investigation: Of the roughly 15 invasive breast tumors, eleven to twelve were found to be estrogen receptor-positive, progesterone receptor-positive and HER2-negative. The samples as a whole yielded some 2,700,000 detected templates, corresponding to 950,000 to 1,300,000 unique clonotypes. The average read coverage per sample was roughly 9.6-fold. About 70% of the 12 ER+/PR+/HER2- tumors were invasive ductal carcinomas, while the other four were invasive lobular carcinomas. Beyond this particular receptor, the publication reports: The small cohort size prevented analysis by tumor subtype. Sequencing bulk genomic DNA from unsorted cells could not capture chain pairing or functional markers like CD4, CD8 and FOXP3. Compared with adjacent normal breast tissue, tumors had higher clonality and roughly 2.5-fold greater T cell density. Enriched TCRB sequences shared across patients were mostly commonly generated sequences, unlikely to play an important role in the tumor microenvironment. Repertoires from blood and normal breast were more alike than repertoires from blood and tumor, and in about 90% of the 16 patients, comparing each tissue with blood separated tumor from normal.

Deletion took 1 base off V and 5 bases off J, with a span of 11 bases between the germline ends. The CDR1 and CDR2 encoded by the germline V gene are MGHRA and YSYEKL. Measured from the cysteine to the phenylalanine, the CDR3 is 14 residues long. Left in the record is the CDR3 DNA by itself, 42 bases read in frame from the first base. The study profiled bulk TCR beta-chain repertoires in matched peripheral blood, tumor and adjacent normal breast tissue taken from some 17 patients with early-stage breast cancer. Before surgery, roughly 4.5-10 mL of whole blood was collected in EDTA tubes and processed within 2 hours. Peripheral blood mononuclear cells were isolated by Ficoll-Paque centrifugation in SepMate-50 tubes. For storage in liquid nitrogen, PBMCs were cryopreserved as aliquots of about 1.9 to 4 million cells in around 90% FBS with roughly 10% DMSO. The Qiagen AllPrep DNA/RNA Mini kit was used to extract genomic DNA.

Each sample was amplified as two independent genomic DNA replicates: roughly 0.5 ug for blood and around 1.4 ug for tumor or normal breast. TCRB sequencing of genomic DNA was carried out with the ImmunoSeq Intro kit according to the manufacturer's instructions. For absolute quantification, the approximately 32-cycle multiplex PCR included proprietary primers along with spike-in control sequences. Single-end 150-bp reads were used to sequence an 87-bp fragment spanning the CDR3 and the flanking V and J genes. Each lane of an Illumina MiSeq using version 3.0 chemistry carried seven multiplexed samples, with two replicates per sample. From the authors' description of their analysis: Raw data were processed by the vendor's proprietary pipeline, with both replicates merged into one result per sample. Clonotypes were defined as productive rearrangements sharing the V-gene family, CDR3 amino acid sequence and J-gene segment. To compute clonality, the normalized Shannon entropy (Pielou evenness) of TCRB abundances was subtracted from 1. T cell density was estimated as total templates divided by the number of input cells, with the number of input cells inferred from the DNA input amount. Recon with default parameters was used to estimate total repertoire diversity and clonality. Tumor-enriched clonotypes were defined as having over 0.1% abundance in tumor and at least 32-fold higher abundance than in normal breast. TCRdb obtained this table from immuneACCESS and retained in-frame rearrangements with V and J assigned. These tables miss some clones; where compared with another copy, unresolved V genes account for less than half of the shortfall, and the remainder is unexplained. V and J calls and clone size are copied from that table; D and trimming were computed from the DNA. A total of more than 55,000 clones appear in this sample, approximately 80% of them only once. The top ten clones comprise about 4.8% of the sample.

This clone was counted between two and nine times. It lacks a known antigen. No base-level quality is on record; no much larger clone is a single base apart. Rearrangement joined TRBV4-1 to TRBJ2-5, with the D assignment possibly TRBD1 or TRBD2, given 5 matching bases for each. The sample comprised blood. This clonotype was sampled from a person in their 40s with breast cancer. The CDR3 is CASSQVGGPETQYF. The sequence in DNA is TGCGCCAGCAGCCAAGTTGGGGGTCCCGAGACCCAGTACTTC.